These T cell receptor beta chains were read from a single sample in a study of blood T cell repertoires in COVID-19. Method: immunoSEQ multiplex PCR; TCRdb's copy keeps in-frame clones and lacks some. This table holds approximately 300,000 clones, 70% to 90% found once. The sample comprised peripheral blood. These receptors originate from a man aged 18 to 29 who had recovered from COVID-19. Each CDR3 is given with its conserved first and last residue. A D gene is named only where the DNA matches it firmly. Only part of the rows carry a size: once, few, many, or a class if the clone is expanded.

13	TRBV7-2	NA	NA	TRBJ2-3	TGTGCCAGCAGCTCCGGGGGAACAGATACGCAGTATTTT	CASSSGGTDTQYF
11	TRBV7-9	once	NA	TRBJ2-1	TGTGCCAGCAGCTTATCCTCTGAGCAGTTCTTC	CASSLSSEQFF
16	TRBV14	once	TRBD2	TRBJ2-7	TGTGCCAGCAGCCCGACTCTAGCGGGAGTCCCACAAGAGCAGTACTTC	CASSPTLAGVPQEQYF
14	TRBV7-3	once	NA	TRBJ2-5	TGTGCCAGCAACCAGGGGGGCGTAGCGGAGACCCAGTACTTC	CASNQGGVAETQYF
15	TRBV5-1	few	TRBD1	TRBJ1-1	TGCGCCAGCAGTCCGGGAGCCCCAGGGGGATCTGAAGCTTTCTTT	CASSPGAPGGSEAFF
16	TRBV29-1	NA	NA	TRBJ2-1	TGCAGCGTTGAAGGGATCGGGGGGCTCTCCTACAATGAGCAGTTCTTC	CSVEGIGGLSYNEQFF
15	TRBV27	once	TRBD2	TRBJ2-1	TGTGCCAGCAGTATACGGACTAGCGGGAGTAATGAGCAGTTCTTC	CASSIRTSGSNEQFF
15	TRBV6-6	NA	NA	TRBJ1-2	TGTGCCAGCAGTGCCCCGCAAAAGGGGGAAGGCGGCTACACCTTC	CASSAPQKGEGGYTF
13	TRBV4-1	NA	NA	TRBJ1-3	TGCGCCAGCAGCCAAGTTAGCGAAAACACCATATATTTT	CASSQVSENTIYF
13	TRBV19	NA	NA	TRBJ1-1	TGTGCCAGTAGTATCGGGATTAGTACTGAAGCTTTCTTT	CASSIGISTEAFF
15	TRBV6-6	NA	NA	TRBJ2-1	TGTGCCAGCAGAATCGGGCTAGCGCACAACAATGAGCAGTTCTTC	CASRIGLAHNNEQFF
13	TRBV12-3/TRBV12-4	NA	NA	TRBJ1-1	TGTGCCAGCAGTTTAGGGCTGAACACTGAAGCTTTCTTT	CASSLGLNTEAFF
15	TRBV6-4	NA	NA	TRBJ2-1	TGTGCCAGCAGTGCCGACGGAGACTCCTACAATGAGCAGTTCTTC	CASSADGDSYNEQFF
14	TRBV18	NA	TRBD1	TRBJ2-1	TGTGCCAGCTCTCCCCGGACAGGGGGGGATGAGCAGTTCTTC	CASSPRTGGDEQFF
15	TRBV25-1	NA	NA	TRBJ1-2	TGTGCCAGCAGTGGAGCAGGTGCTGCTAACTATGGCTACACCTTC	CASSGAGAANYGYTF
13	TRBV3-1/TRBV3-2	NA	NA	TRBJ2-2	TGTGCCAGCAGCCAAATAAACACCGGGGAGCTGTTTTTT	CASSQINTGELFF
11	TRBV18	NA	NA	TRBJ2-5	TGTGCCAGCTCACCCGCGGAGACCCAGTACTTC	CASSPAETQYF
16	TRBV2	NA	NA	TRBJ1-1	TGTGCCAGCAGTGAATATACGAGGGAATTAGGCACTGAAGCTTTCTTT	CASSEYTRELGTEAFF
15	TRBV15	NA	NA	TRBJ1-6	TGTGCCACCAGCAGAGCCACAGGGAGTGGGTCACCCCTCCACTTT	CATSRATGSGSPLHF
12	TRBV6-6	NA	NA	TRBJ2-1	TGTGCCAGCAGTTACAGCGGTAATGAGCAGTTCTTC	CASSYSGNEQFF
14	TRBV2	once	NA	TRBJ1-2	TGTGCCAGCAGGGGTGAAGGGGCTAACTATGGCTACACCTTC	CASRGEGANYGYTF
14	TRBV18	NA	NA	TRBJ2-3	TGTGCCAGCTCACCCGAGGTTAACCAAGATACGCAGTATTTT	CASSPEVNQDTQYF
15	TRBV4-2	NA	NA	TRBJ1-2	TGTGCCAGCAGCCAAGCGTCAGGCGATAACTATGGCTACACCTTC	CASSQASGDNYGYTF
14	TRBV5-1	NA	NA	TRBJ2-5	TGCGCCAGCAGCTTGGGGCGGTGGAAAGAGACCCAGTACTTC	CASSLGRWKETQYF
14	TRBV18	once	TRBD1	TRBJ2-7	TGTGCCAGCTCGTGGGACAGGTCTACCTACGAGCAGTACTTC	CASSWDRSTYEQYF
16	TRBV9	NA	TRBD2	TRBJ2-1	TGTGCCAGCAGCGTATCGACTAGCACCCCTTACAATGAGCAGTTCTTC	CASSVSTSTPYNEQFF
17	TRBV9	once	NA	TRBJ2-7	TGTGCCAGCAGCAGAAGCCCTACCGGGACATCGGCCTACGAGCAGTACTTC	CASSRSPTGTSAYEQYF
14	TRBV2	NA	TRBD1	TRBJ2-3	TGTGCCGACGGGACAGGCGATAGCACAGATACGCAGTATTTT	CADGTGDSTDTQYF
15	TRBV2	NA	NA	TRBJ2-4	TGTGCCAGCACCCAAGAGGGTGGGGACAAAAACATTCAGTACTTC	CASTQEGGDKNIQYF
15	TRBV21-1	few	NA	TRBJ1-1	TGTGCCAGCAGCAAAGGGAGGGTGGTGCGCACTGAAGCTTTCTTT	CASSKGRVVRTEAFF
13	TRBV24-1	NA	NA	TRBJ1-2	TGTGCCACCAGTGTGACAGATTTCGGTGGCTACACCTTC	CATSVTDFGGYTF
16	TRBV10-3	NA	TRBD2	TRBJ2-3	TGTGCCACCGGACTAGCGGAGCTTACTAGCACAGATACGCAGTATTTT	CATGLAELTSTDTQYF
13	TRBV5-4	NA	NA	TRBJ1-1	TGTGCCAGCAGCTTGCGGGGGTTTACTGAAGCTTTCTTT	CASSLRGFTEAFF
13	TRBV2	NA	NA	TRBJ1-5	TGTGCCAGCAGTCAGGGTTATGATCAGCCCCAGCATTTT	CASSQGYDQPQHF
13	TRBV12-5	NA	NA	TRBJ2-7	TGTGCTAGTGGTTTGGACAGGCAGAACGAGCAGTACTTC	CASGLDRQNEQYF
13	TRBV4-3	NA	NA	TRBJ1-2	TGCGCCAGCAGCCAAGATATGGGGGCTGGCTACACCTTC	CASSQDMGAGYTF
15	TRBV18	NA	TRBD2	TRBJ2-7	TGTGCCAGCTCACCCGGGACTAGCGGGAGACACGAGCAGTACTTC	CASSPGTSGRHEQYF
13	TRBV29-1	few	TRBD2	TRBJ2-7	TGCAGCGTTGGGACTAGCGGGAGCTACGAGCAGTACTTC	CSVGTSGSYEQYF
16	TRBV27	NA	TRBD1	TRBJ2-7	TGTGCCAGCAGTTTATCAGGACAGGGGAGGGGCTACGAGCAGTACTTC	CASSLSGQGRGYEQYF